This paragraph reports one T cell receptor (beta chain). The antigen remains undetermined. This sample was taken from a study of graft-versus-host responses after intestinal transplantation. Study in general: Transplants given to recipients were multivisceral, liver-intestinal, or isolated intestinal.

The CDR3 runs 16 residues. Germline loops: CDR1 MDHEN, CDR2 SYDVKM. V gave up 1 base and J gave up 5 bases; unmatched junction bases: 6. Produced via immunoSEQ multiplex PCR; TCRdb's table is partial and in-frame only. The sample carries 85,000 to 90,000 clones, over 80% recorded once. This specimen was unstimulated CD8+ T cells sorted from spleen or lymph node cells, taken before intestinal transplant. The rearrangement joins TRBV28 to TRBJ2-1, with 9 bases lining up with TRBD2. This clonotype was obtained from a human donor who received an intestinal transplant. The CDR3 nucleotides read TGTGCCAGCAGTTTATATAGCGGGAGAGGGAACAATGAGCAGTTCTTC. It translates to CASSLYSGRGNNEQFF.